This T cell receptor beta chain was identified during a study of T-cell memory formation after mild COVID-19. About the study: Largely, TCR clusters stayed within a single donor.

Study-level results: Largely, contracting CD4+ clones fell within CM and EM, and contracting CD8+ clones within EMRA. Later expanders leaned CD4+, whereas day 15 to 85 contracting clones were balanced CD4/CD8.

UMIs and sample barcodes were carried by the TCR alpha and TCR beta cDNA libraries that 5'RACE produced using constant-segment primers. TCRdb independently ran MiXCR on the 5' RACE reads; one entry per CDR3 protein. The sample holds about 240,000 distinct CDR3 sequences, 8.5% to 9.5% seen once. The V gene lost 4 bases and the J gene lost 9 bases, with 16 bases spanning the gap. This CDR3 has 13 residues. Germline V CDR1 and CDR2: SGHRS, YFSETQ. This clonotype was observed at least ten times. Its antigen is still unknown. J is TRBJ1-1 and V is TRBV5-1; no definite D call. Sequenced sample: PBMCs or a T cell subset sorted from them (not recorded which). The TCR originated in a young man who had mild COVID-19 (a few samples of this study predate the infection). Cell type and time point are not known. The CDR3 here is CASSTMDPKQAFF. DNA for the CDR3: TGCGCCAGCAGCACTATGGACCCGAAACAAGCTTTCTTT. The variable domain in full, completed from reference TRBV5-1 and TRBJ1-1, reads KAGVTQTPRYLIKTRGQQVTLSCSPISGHRSVSWYQQTPGQGLQFLFEYFSETQRNKGNFPGRFSGRQFSNSRSEMNVSTLELGDSALYLCASSTMDPKQAFFGQGTRLTVV.